This T cell receptor (beta chain) was sequenced during a study of patients and donors after allogeneic stem cell transplantation. This clonotype occurred a few times. TCRdb passed the RT-PCR reads through MiXCR, listing each CDR3 protein once. This sample carries 920,000 or so distinct CDR3 sequences, 15% to 20% of them seen once, and the ten largest clones take under 6.5%. Germline CDR1 reads KGHDR; CDR2 reads SFDVKD. V shed 2 bases and J shed 1 base, with 11 bases lying between them. This CDR3 is built from 16 residues. The V call is TRBV24-1, the J call TRBJ1-5; D is perhaps TRBD1 (5 bases). The receptor was isolated from a human donor who was either an allogeneic HSCT recipient or a stem cell or donor lymphocyte infusion donor (not recorded which). It is not recorded whose cells these are; they may come from a transplant donor. The sequencing sample was made of blood, either unsorted or a sorted T cell fraction (not recorded which). This chain's CDR3 is CATSDSQVQSNQPQHF. DNA for the CDR3: TGTGCCACCAGTGATTCACAGGTCCAAAGCAATCAGCCCCAGCATTTT.